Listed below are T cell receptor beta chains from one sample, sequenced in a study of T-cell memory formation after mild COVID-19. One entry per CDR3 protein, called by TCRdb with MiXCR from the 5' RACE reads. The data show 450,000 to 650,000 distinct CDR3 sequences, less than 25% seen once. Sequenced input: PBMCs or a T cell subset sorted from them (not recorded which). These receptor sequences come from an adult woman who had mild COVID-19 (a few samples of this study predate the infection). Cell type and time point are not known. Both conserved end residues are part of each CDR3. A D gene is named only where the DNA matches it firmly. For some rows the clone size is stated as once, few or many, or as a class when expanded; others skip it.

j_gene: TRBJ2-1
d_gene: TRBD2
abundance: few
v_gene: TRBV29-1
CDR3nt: TGCAGCGTTGAACTACTAGCGGTTTCCTACAATGAGCAGTTCTTC
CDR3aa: CSVELLAVSYNEQFF

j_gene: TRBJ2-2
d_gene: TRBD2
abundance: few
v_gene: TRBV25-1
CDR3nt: TGTGCCAGCAGTGAATCCAGCGGGATAGGGGTCGGGGAGCTGTTTTTT
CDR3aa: CASSESSGIGVGELFF

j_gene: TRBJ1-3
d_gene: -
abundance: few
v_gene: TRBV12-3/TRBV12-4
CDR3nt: TGTGCTTCGCAGGGGAACTCTGGAAACACCATATATTTT
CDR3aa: CASQGNSGNTIYF

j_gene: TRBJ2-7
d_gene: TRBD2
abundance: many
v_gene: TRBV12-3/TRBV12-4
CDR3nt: TGTGCCAGCAGCCAACTAGCGGGAGTTCTCGAGCAGTACTTC
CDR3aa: CASSQLAGVLEQYF

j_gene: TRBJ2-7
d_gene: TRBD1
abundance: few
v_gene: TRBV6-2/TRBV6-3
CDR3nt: TGTGCCAGCAGTTCTCCGGGACAGGTTGGAGTAAGCGAGCAGTACTTC
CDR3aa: CASSSPGQVGVSEQYF

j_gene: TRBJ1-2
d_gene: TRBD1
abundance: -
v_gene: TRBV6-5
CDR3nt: TGTGCCAGCAGTTACTCCCACGCTACAGGGGGTGTTGGCTATGGCTACACCTTC
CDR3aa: CASSYSHATGGVGYGYTF

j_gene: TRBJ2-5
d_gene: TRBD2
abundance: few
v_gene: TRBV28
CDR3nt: TGTGCCAGCAGTTCCGTCTTGGGGGGGGAACGGGGGACCCAGTACTTC
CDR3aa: CASSSVLGGERGTQYF

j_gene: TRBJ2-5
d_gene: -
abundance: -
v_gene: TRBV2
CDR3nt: TGTGCCAGCAGTGATAACGGACCTCAAGAGACCCAGTACTTC
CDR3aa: CASSDNGPQETQYF

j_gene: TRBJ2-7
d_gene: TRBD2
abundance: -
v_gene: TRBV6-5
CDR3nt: TGTGCCAGCAGTTATAGCGGGACTATCGAGGCTTACGAGCAGTACTTC
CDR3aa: CASSYSGTIEAYEQYF

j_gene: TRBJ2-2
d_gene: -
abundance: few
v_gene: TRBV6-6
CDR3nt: TGTGCCAGCAGTTACTCGCTTATAGCGGGACAGAGAGACACCGGGGAGCTGTTTTTT
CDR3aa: CASSYSLIAGQRDTGELFF

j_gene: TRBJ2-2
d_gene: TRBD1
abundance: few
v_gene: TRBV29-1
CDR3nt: TGCAGCGTCGGTAGGGACAGTAACACCGGGGAGCTGTTTTTT
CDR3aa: CSVGRDSNTGELFF

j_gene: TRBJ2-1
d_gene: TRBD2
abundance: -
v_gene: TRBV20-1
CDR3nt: TGCAGTGCCGGCAGCGGGAGTAGGCACAATGAGCAGTTCTTC
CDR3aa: CSAGSGSRHNEQFF

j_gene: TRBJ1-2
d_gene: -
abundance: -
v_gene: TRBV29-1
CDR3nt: TGCAGCGTTGAAGGAGTTATGGGAAGGGACTATGGCTACACCTTC
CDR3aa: CSVEGVMGRDYGYTF

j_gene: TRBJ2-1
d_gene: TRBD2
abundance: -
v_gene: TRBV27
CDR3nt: TGTGCCAGCAGAAATGAGCCGGGACTAGCGGGAGGCGGCCAGTTCTTC
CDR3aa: CASRNEPGLAGGGQFF

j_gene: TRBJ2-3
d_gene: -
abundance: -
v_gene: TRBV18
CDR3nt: TGTGCCAGCTCACGGCTTACAGGCACAGATACGCAGTATTTT
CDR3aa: CASSRLTGTDTQYF

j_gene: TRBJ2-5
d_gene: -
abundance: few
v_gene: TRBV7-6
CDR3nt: TGTGCCAGCAGCTTAGGATCTAACAGAATCCAAGAGACCCAGTACTTC
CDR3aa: CASSLGSNRIQETQYF

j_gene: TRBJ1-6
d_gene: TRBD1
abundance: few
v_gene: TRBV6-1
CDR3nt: TGTGCCAGCAGCGTTATGGACAGGGGGGGAAGGTCACCCCTCCACTTT
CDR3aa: CASSVMDRGGRSPLHF

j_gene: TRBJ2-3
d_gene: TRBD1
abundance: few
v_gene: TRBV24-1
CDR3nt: TGTGCCACCAGTGGTACGTTTGGGACAGCATTTACAGATACGCAGTATTTT
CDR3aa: CATSGTFGTAFTDTQYF

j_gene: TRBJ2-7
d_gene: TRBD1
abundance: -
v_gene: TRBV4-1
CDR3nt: TGCGCCAGCAGCCCACAAGACAGGGCCGCGCAGTACTTC
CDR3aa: CASSPQDRAAQYF

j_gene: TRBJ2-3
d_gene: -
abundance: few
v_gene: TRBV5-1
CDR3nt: TGCGCCAGCAGCTTGGTCGCCGGGACGACAGATACGCAGTATTTT
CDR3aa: CASSLVAGTTDTQYF

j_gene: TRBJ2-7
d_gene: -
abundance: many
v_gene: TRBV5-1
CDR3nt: TGTGCCAGCAGCTCCTCCTACGAGCAGTACTTC
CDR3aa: CASSSSYEQYF

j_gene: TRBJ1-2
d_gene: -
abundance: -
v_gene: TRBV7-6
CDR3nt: TGTGCCAGCAGCTTATCTCTAAATTCCCCCCTCTACACCTTC
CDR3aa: CASSLSLNSPLYTF

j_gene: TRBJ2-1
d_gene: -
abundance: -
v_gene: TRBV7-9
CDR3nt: TGTGCCAGCAGCTTAGCGCCGGTGAGGAATGAGCAGTTCTTC
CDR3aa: CASSLAPVRNEQFF

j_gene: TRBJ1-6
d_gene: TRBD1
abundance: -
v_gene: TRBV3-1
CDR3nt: TGTGCCAGCAGCCAAGGGGACAGCGTACGGCCCCTCCACTTT
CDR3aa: CASSQGDSVRPLHF

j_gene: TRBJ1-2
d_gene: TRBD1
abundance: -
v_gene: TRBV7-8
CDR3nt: TGTGCCAGCAGCCCCTTGACAGGGAACTATGGCTACACCTTC
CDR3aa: CASSPLTGNYGYTF

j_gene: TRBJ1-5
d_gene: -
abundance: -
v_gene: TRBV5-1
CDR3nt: TGCGCCAGCAGCTCTAGTGGGGCCCCCAATCAGCCCCAGCATTTT
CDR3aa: CASSSSGAPNQPQHF

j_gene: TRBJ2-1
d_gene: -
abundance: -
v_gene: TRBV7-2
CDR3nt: TGTGCCAGCAGCCAGGACCCCCCCCATGAGCAGTTCTTC
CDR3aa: CASSQDPPHEQFF

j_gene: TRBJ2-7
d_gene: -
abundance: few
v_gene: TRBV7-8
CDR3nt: TGTGCCAGCAGCCCGACGTCGTACTACGAGCAGTACTTC
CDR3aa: CASSPTSYYEQYF

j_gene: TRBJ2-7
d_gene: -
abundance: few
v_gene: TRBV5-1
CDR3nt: TGCGCCAGCAGCTTGGCCGTGACAGCAAACGACGAGCAGTACTTC
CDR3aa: CASSLAVTANDEQYF

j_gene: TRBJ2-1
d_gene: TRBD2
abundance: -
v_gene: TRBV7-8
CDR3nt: TGTGCCAGCAGCTCTACTAGCGGGAGGGGCAAGGAGCAGTTCTTC
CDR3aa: CASSSTSGRGKEQFF

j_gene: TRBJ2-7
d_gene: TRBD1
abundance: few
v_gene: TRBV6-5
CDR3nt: TGTGCCAGCAGTCCCCCCGGGACAGGGATGCACGAGCAGTACTTC
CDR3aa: CASSPPGTGMHEQYF

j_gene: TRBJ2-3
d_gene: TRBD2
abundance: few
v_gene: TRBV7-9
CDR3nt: TGTGCCAGCAGCCTTGGACTAGCGTTGGGCACAGATACGCAGTATTTT
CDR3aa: CASSLGLALGTDTQYF

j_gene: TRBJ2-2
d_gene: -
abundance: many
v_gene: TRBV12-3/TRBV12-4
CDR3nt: TGTGCCAGCAGTTTATGGGGGAGTGGAACCGGGGAGCTGTTTTTT
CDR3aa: CASSLWGSGTGELFF

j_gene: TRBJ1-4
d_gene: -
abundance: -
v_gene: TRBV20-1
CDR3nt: TGCAGTGCAAATCAACAGGCGCTTAATGAAAAACTGTTTTTT
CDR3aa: CSANQQALNEKLFF

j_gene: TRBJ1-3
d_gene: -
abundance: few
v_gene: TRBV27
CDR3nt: TGTGCCAGCAGTTTAGCAGTGGGAAACACCATATATTTT
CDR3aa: CASSLAVGNTIYF

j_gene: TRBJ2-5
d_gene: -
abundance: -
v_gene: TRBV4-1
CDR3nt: TGCGCCAGCAGCCAAGAACCAGGGACAATGTACCAAGAGACCCAGTACTTC
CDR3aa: CASSQEPGTMYQETQYF

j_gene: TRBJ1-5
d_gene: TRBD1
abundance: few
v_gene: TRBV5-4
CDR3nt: TGTGCCAGCAGCTTGGGACAGGGGGCCGGTCAGCCCCAGCATTTT
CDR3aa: CASSLGQGAGQPQHF

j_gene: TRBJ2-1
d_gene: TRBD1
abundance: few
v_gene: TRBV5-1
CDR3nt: TGCGCCAGCAGCGAATTACAGGGGGTTGGCTCCTACAATGAGCAGTTCTTC
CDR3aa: CASSELQGVGSYNEQFF

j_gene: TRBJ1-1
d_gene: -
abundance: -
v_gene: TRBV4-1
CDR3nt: TGCGCCAGCAGCCAGGATACGCCCCTCCCGGGCGCCATGAACACTGAAGCTTTCTTT
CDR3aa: CASSQDTPLPGAMNTEAFF

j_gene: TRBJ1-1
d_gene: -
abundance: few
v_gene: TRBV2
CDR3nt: TGTGCCAGCAGTGAAGCCGGGGATCCGAACACTGAAGCTTTCTTT
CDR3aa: CASSEAGDPNTEAFF

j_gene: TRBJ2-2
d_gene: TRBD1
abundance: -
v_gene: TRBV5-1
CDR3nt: TGCGCCAGCAGCCCCGACAGGGTTCGCACCGGGGAGCTGTTTTTT
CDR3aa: CASSPDRVRTGELFF

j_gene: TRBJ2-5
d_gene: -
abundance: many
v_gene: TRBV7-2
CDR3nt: TGTGCCAGCAGCTTAGGGCACAGAATTTCTCAAGAGACCCAGTACTTC
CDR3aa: CASSLGHRISQETQYF

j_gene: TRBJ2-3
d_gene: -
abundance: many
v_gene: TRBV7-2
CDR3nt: TGTGCCAGCAGCCCAGATTTGAACAGGGAAGAGTATTTT
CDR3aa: CASSPDLNREEYF

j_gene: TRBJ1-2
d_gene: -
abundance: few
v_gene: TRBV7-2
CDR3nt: TGTGCCAGCAGCTCCGGGGCCAGCCGGGGCTACACCTTC
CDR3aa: CASSSGASRGYTF

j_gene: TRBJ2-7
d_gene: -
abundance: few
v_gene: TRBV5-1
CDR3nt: TGCGCCAGCAGCTTCAGGCTGGACTACGAGCAGTACTTC
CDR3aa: CASSFRLDYEQYF

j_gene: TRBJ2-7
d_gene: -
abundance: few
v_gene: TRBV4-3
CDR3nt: TGCGCCAGCAGCTACCAGGCCGGGAGCTCCTACGAGCAGTACTTC
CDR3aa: CASSYQAGSSYEQYF

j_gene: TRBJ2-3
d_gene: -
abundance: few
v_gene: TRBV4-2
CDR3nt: TGTGCCAGCAGCCAAGAACTGGGCATAGATACGCAGTATTTT
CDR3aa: CASSQELGIDTQYF